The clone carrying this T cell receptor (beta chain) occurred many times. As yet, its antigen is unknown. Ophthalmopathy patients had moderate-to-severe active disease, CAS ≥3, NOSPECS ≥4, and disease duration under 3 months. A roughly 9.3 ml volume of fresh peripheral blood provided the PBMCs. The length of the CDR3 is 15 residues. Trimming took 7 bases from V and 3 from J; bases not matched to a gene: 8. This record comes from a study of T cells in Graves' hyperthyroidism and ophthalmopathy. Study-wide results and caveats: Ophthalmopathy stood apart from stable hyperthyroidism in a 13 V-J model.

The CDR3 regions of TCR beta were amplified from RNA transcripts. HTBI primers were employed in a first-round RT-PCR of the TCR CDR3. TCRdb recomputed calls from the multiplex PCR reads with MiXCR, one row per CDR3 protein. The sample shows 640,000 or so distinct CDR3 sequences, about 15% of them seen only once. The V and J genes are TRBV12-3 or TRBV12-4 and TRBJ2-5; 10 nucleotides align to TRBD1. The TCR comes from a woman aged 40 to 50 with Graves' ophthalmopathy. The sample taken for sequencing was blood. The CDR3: CASTIRGTGEETQYF. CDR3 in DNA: TGTGCCAGCACTATCAGGGGGACAGGGGAAGAGACCCAGTACTTC.